This TCR beta chain was observed in a study of response to subunit inactivated influenza vaccine. Germline CDR1 is SGHDN and CDR2 is FVKESK. The V and J ends lost 0 bases and 5 bases respectively, with 11 bases between them. The CDR3 length is 15 residues. This clonotype has more than one count but fewer than ten. Via MiXCR, TCRdb re-called the RT-PCR reads, giving one row per CDR3 protein. The data hold 150,000 to 200,000 distinct CDR3 sequences, with roughly 12% observed a single time. The sample also formed part of further work on T cells expressing NK-cell markers. Turning to that study: 5'RACE template switching with UMIs generated TCR beta cDNA.

The V gene is TRBV14, the J gene TRBJ2-1; D is uncertain. The TCR comes from a man over 45 who received an inactivated influenza vaccine. The sequencing used CD8+ T cells sorted from PBMCs, collected 11 to 12 days after vaccination. This CDR3 is CASSQDLGFNNEQFF. The DNA for the CDR3 is TGTGCCAGCAGCCAAGATCTGGGGTTTAACAATGAGCAGTTCTTC.